The table lists the clone carrying this T cell receptor beta chain with many counts. The data are from a study of naive and memory T cell subsets. Amplification of ligated cDNA took four PCR rounds with SP2 and nested alpha and beta constant primers. Blood and skin TCR RNA was reverse transcribed with alpha and beta constant primers. TCRdb recomputed calls from the 5' RACE reads with MiXCR, one row per CDR3 protein. The sample has about 62,000 distinct CDR3 sequences, under 10% seen once. The library had UMIs added by 3' ligation of an oligonucleotide to TCR cDNA. RNA was extracted from under 3 ml of whole blood of healthy adults. The CDR3 extends over 17 amino acids. The germline gives CDR1 DFQATT, CDR2 SNEGSKA (reference sequence). After removal of 0 bases from V and 2 bases from J, the junction contained 8 bases not matched to a gene.

This TCR was recovered from a female donor in good health. The V and J genes are TRBV20-1 and TRBJ2-3; 10 bases align to TRBD1. The CDR3 DNA follows: TGCAGTGCTAGAGACCTTACCGGGACAGGGGTCACAGATACGCAGTATTTT. This encodes CSARDLTGTGVTDTQYF.